A selection of T cell receptor beta chains follows, all from one sample in a study of blood T cell repertoires in COVID-19. Profiling relied on immunoSEQ multiplex PCR, and the TCRdb table lists in-frame clones only, not all of them. Among 180,000 or so clones, roughly 83% were seen once, and the ten largest hold roughly 4.5%. Sample: PBMCs or T cells enriched from blood (not recorded which). Source of these receptors: a woman between 50 and 59 years old who had recovered from COVID-19. CDR3s include the opening cysteine and the closing phenylalanine or tryptophan. D genes are given only for firm matches.

>TRBV9|TRBJ2-1|.
CASSVHYEQFF
>TRBV30|TRBJ1-2|TRBD1
CAWSPDRDYGYTF
>TRBV4-1|TRBJ1-3|.
CASSQEKSVPGNTIYF
>TRBV11-3|TRBJ2-1|TRBD2
CASSLGGSRNNEQFF
>TRBV18|TRBJ2-3|.
CASSPPSSKDTQYF
>TRBV15|TRBJ1-4|.
CATSPRRDEKLFF
>TRBV29-1|TRBJ1-1|.
CSAPVALAGTEAFF
>TRBV6-5|TRBJ2-3|.
CASSLTDTQYF
>TRBV4-1|TRBJ2-5|.
CASSTYRVETQYF
>TRBV4-1|TRBJ1-1|.
CASSQSGGSEAFF
>TRBV3-1/TRBV3-2|TRBJ2-1|.
CASSQGAGPANEQFF
>TRBV5-1|TRBJ1-5|.
CASSLDGYNQPQHF
>TRBV5-4|TRBJ2-5|TRBD1
CASSSPQGFETQYF
>TRBV4-1|TRBJ2-1|.
CASSQPSSARRFF
>TRBV3-1/TRBV3-2|TRBJ1-3|.
CASSQTEAGNTIYF
>TRBV7-8|TRBJ2-1|.
CASSLVYDSWEFF
>TRBV28|TRBJ1-5|.
CASSLGGLPHF